This T cell receptor beta chain is from a study of T cell repertoires in cytomegalovirus infection. This clonotype appeared a few times. This CDR3 spans 17 amino acids. The V gene's germline CDR1 is MDHEN and CDR2 SYDVKM. Germline trimming cut 3 bases from V and 4 bases from J; bases unmatched to any gene: 14. TCRdb analysed the reads with MiXCR anew, one entry per CDR3 protein. This table holds about 330,000 distinct CDR3 sequences, around a tenth found once. This receptor was obtained from a human donor in good health (CMV status not recorded). Some clones in this sample may be carry-over from other donors' samples. The V call is TRBV28, the J call TRBJ2-7; the match to TRBD1 covers 8 bases. Sequences were obtained from PBMCs. The CDR3 protein is CASSFSLSNRGRYEQYF. DNA for the CDR3: TGTGCCAGCAGTTTCTCCCTCTCCAACAGGGGGAGGTACGAGCAGTACTTC.